The 27 T cell receptor beta chains given below trace back to one sample, sequenced in a study of blood T cell repertoires in COVID-19. Only in-frame clones appear in the TCRdb table, and some are missing; sequencing was by immunoSEQ multiplex PCR. The sample lists 190,000 or so clones, about 81% occurring once. Sequencing input: PBMCs or T cells enriched from blood (not recorded which). The receptor set was obtained from a man aged 40-49 years who had recovered from COVID-19.

This sequence joins TRBV5-1 and TRBJ2-3; D not resolved. V was cut by 3 bases and J by 4 bases, with 9 bases left in between. Germline CDR1 is SGHRS and CDR2 is YFSETQ. The CDR3 totals 13 residues. The CDR3 bases are TGCGCCAGCAGCTCACGACAATCAGATACGCAGTATTTT. Its protein product is CASSSRQSDTQYF. The full variable domain, rest sourced from reference TRBV5-1 and TRBJ2-3, is KAGVTQTPRYLIKTRGQQVTLSCSPISGHRSVSWYQQTPGQGLQFLFEYFSETQRNKGNFPGRFSGRQFSNSRSEMNVSTLELGDSALYLCASSSRQSDTQYFGPGTRLTVL.

The chain recombines TRBV7-9 with TRBJ1-2, with TRBD1 as a possible D gene (6 bases). Trimming cost V 6 bases and J 6 bases, with 11 bases left between them. The germline gives CDR1 SEHNR, CDR2 FQNEAQ (reference sequence). The CDR3 is 12 amino acids. The CDR3 protein is CASSFRGNGYTF. CDR3 sequence (DNA): TGTGCCAGCAGTTTCAGGGGAAATGGCTACACCTTC.

This sequence joins TRBV30 and TRBJ1-1; maybe TRBD1 (6 bases). CDR3 length: 15 amino acids. CDR1 and CDR2 (germline): GTSNPN, SVGIG (reference sequence). Trimming took off 2 bases at V and 4 bases at J, with 17 bases between the two ends. The CDR3 DNA sequence: TGTGCCTGGAGTTTAGGGGGGGCCGGGGGCACTGAAGCTTTCTTT. It yields the protein CAWSLGGAGGTEAFF.

The V call is TRBV7-9, the J call TRBJ1-2; unclear D gene. The CDR3 runs to 14 residues. Trimming took off 3 bases at V and 7 bases at J, with 15 bases between the two ends. CDR1 SEHNR and CDR2 FQNEAQ come from the germline V gene (reference sequence). The CDR3 DNA follows: TGTGCCAGCAGCTTTTACTCGGTTTCGGGTGGCTACACCTTC. This gives the protein CASSFYSVSGGYTF.

The chain is built from TRBV5-4 and TRBJ2-3, with 12 bases lining up with TRBD1. The V gene's germline CDR1 is SGHNT and CDR2 YYREEE (reference sequence). V shed 0 bases and J 6 bases; nucleotides not matched to a gene: 2. The CDR3 contains 15 residues. The CDR3 DNA reads as TGTGCCAGCAGCTTGGGGGGACAGGGGGCGGATACGCAGTATTTT. Translation gives CASSLGGQGADTQYF.

This clone was seen a single time. The chain carries TRBV18 and TRBJ2-4, with TRBD1 as a possible D gene (6 bases). This CDR3 is built from 16 residues. Germline CDR1 and CDR2: KGHSH and LQKENI. Trimming cost V 3 bases and J 4 bases, with 16 bases left between them. This CDR3 reads CASSPTARTAKNIQYF. The CDR3 DNA is TGTGCCAGCTCACCCACGGCGAGGACAGCTAAAAACATTCAGTACTTC.

The V gene is TRBV9, the J gene TRBJ1-1, with D unresolved. This CDR3 is built from 14 residues. The V gene's germline CDR1 is SGDLS and CDR2 YYNGEE. V was cut by 4 bases and J by 3 bases, with 13 bases left in between. CDR3 nucleotides: TGTGCCAGCAGCCTACAGATTAGCGACACTGAAGCTTTCTTT. Residues: CASSLQISDTEAFF.

This clone was counted between two and nine times. The chain carries TRBV6-4 and TRBJ1-5; D possibly corresponds to TRBD1 (6 bases). V was cut by 8 bases and J by 0 bases, with 11 bases left in between. Per the germline V gene, CDR1 is MRHNA and CDR2 is SNTAGT. The CDR3 has 14 amino acids. DNA for the CDR3: TGTGCCAGCCGGAGGACAGTTAGCAATCAGCCCCAGCATTTT. Protein: CASRRTVSNQPQHF.

The rearrangement links TRBV6-5 to TRBJ2-2; 10 nucleotides align to TRBD1. The CDR3 covers 16 residues. Unmatched junction bases numbered 4, after V lost 2 bases and J lost 4 bases. CDR1 is MNHEY and CDR2 is SVGAGI in the germline V gene. The CDR3, as DNA: TGTGCCAGCAGTTACCGGGGACAGGGGAGCACCGGGGAGCTGTTTTTT. This sequence encodes CASSYRGQGSTGELFF.

This chain joins TRBV2 and TRBJ2-3; 8 bases line up with TRBD2. The V gene's germline CDR1 is SNHLY and CDR2 FYNNEI. Unmatched junction bases numbered 9, after V lost 7 bases and J lost 3 bases. The CDR3 is made up of 15 amino acids. For the CDR3, the DNA is TGTGCCAGCAATGGACTAGCTGGGGCAACAGATACGCAGTATTTT. This sequence encodes CASNGLAGATDTQYF.

This clone has just one count. The chain links TRBV7-9 to TRBJ2-3; 7 bases agree with TRBD2. Germline V gene sequence: CDR1 SEHNR, CDR2 FQNEAQ (reference sequence). The CDR3 extends over 15 amino acids. Trimming at V came to 5 bases and at J to 2 bases, leaving 7 bases not matched to a gene. CDR3 coding DNA: TGTGCCAGCAGCCCCAGCGGGGCGTTCACAGATACGCAGTATTTT. It is translated as CASSPSGAFTDTQYF.

This CDR3 reads CASSGNPGQGKVGEQFF. CDR3 nucleotides: TGTGCCAGCAGTGGGAATCCGGGACAGGGTAAGGTAGGGGAGCAGTTCTTC. The chain carries TRBV6-1 and TRBJ2-1; the match to TRBD1 covers 9 bases. The germline CDR1 and CDR2 sequences are MNHNS and SASEGT. CDR3 size: 17 residues. V was clipped by 4 bases and J by 10 bases; unmatched bases: 17.

The chain links TRBV29-1 to TRBJ2-3, with TRBD2 matching over 7 bases. Germline CDR1 and CDR2: SQVTM and ANQGSEA. V lost 8 bases, J lost 3 bases, and 5 bases stayed unmatched. The CDR3 totals 12 residues. CDR3 sequence reads: CSFSGVTDTQYF. The CDR3 region has the DNA TGCAGCTTCAGCGGGGTTACAGATACGCAGTATTTT.

The chain uses TRBV24-1 and TRBJ2-2, with TRBD1 matching over 9 bases. This CDR3 spans 18 amino acids. With 5 bases clipped from V and 6 bases from J, the junction kept 15 bases outside the gene matches. Germline assignment: CDR1 KGHDR and CDR2 SFDVKD. In nucleotides, the CDR3 is TGTGCCACCAGTGGCTTAAGGGGGACAGGGCAGGGAGCCGGGGAGCTGTTTTTT. It codes for CATSGLRGTGQGAGELFF.

The chain couples TRBV27 to TRBJ2-3; 7 bases fit TRBD1. The V gene's germline CDR1 is MNHEY and CDR2 SMNVEV (reference sequence). With 9 bases clipped from V and 6 bases from J, the junction kept 12 bases outside the gene matches. This CDR3 contains 14 residues. CDR3 protein: CASGLQGSHDTQYF. In nucleotides, the CDR3 is TGTGCCAGTGGGCTACAGGGGTCGCATGATACGCAGTATTTT.

The CDR3 loop is CASSLDAGIFNQPQHF. Written as DNA, the CDR3 is TGTGCCAGCAGCTTAGACGCGGGGATTTTCAATCAGCCCCAGCATTTT. This chain joins TRBV7-9 and TRBJ1-5, with no clear D. The CDR3 has 16 residues. With 1 base removed from V and 3 bases from J, the gap between germline ends came to 13 bases. Germline CDR1 reads SEHNR; CDR2 reads FQNEAQ (reference sequence). The full variable domain, in which reference TRBV7-9 and TRBJ1-5 provide the parts outside the CDR3, is DTGVSQNPRHKITKRGQNVTFRCDPISEHNRLYWYRQTLGQGPEFLTYFQNEAQLEKSRLLSDRFSAERPKGSFSTLEIQRTEQGDSAMYLCASSLDAGIFNQPQHFGDGTRLSIL.

The rearrangement links TRBV27 to TRBJ2-1; 13 nucleotides line up with TRBD2. Germline V gives CDR1 MNHEY, CDR2 SMNVEV (reference sequence). V was clipped by 6 bases and J by 4 bases; unmatched bases: 6. This CDR3 is built from 16 residues. This CDR3 reads CASRKGTSGAYNEQFF. CDR3 DNA sequence: TGTGCCAGCAGGAAAGGGACTAGCGGGGCGTACAATGAGCAGTTCTTC.

The V and J genes are TRBV18 and TRBJ1-1, with D unresolved. Germline CDR1 is KGHSH and CDR2 is LQKENI. The CDR3 extends over 13 amino acids. Trimming pared 0 bases from V and 7 bases from J, leaving 9 bases between. CDR3 DNA sequence: TGTGCCAGCTCACCACCTCGGGGTATTGAAGCTTTCTTT. Its translation: CASSPPRGIEAFF.

The chain couples TRBV7-9 to TRBJ1-6; D is undetermined. This CDR3 region has 13 residues. CDR1 SEHNR and CDR2 FQNEAQ come from the germline V gene (reference sequence). Trimming pared 0 bases from V and 9 bases from J, leaving 6 bases between. In DNA, the CDR3 is TGTGCCAGCAGCTTAGCCGAGGTTTCACCCCTCCACTTT. This codes for CASSLAEVSPLHF.

V gene TRBV7-3 combines with J gene TRBJ2-1, with 7 bases that match TRBD2. This CDR3 is built from 15 residues. Germline CDR1 is SGHTA and CDR2 is FQGTGA. Trimming took 4 bases from V and 7 from J; bases not matched to a gene: 10. This CDR3 reads CASSSGGGPWNEQFF. The CDR3 nucleotides read TGTGCCAGCAGCTCGGGGGGAGGGCCTTGGAATGAGCAGTTCTTC.

This clone was observed a few times. This sequence joins TRBV6-5 and TRBJ2-7; D gene ambiguous. The germline gives CDR1 MNHEY, CDR2 SVGAGI. Trimming stripped 6 bases from V and 4 bases from J, with 10 bases between. The CDR3 extends over 12 amino acids. The CDR3 loop is CASSPREYEQYF. For the CDR3, the DNA is TGTGCCAGCAGCCCCCGAGAGTACGAGCAGTACTTC.

The chain has TRBV5-1 and TRBJ2-6; TRBD1 agrees at 8 bases. CDR3 length: 21 residues. Trimming removed 2 bases from V and 2 bases from J; junction bases left unmatched: 18. The germline V gene encodes CDR1 SGHRS and CDR2 YFSETQ. The CDR3 here is CASSFVRGQGTLRAGANVLTF. CDR3 nucleotide sequence: TGCGCCAGCAGCTTCGTCAGAGGACAGGGAACCTTGAGAGCTGGGGCCAACGTCCTGACTTTC.

The chain employs TRBV29-1 and TRBJ2-1; 8 nucleotides line up with TRBD2. The CDR3 loop spans 15 amino acids. Germline lookup yields CDR1 SQVTM and CDR2 ANQGSEA. V trimming: 6 bases; J trimming: 5 bases; junction bases outside the gene matches: 12. The CDR3 nucleotides read TGCAGCGTGGCTACGGGACTAGTCGGCCACAATGAGCAGTTCTTC. Translating gives CSVATGLVGHNEQFF.

This clone showed up many times. The chain couples TRBV11-2 to TRBJ1-1, with no clear D. CDR3 size: 12 residues. Trimming shortened V by 1 base and J by 8 bases, and 8 bases separated the two germline ends. From germline, CDR1 is SGHAT and CDR2 FQNNGV. DNA of the CDR3: TGTGCCAGCAGCTTAGGGGCAGGAGAAGCTTTCTTT. It is translated as CASSLGAGEAFF.

This rearrangement joins TRBV28 to TRBJ2-1; 11 bases fit TRBD2. Germline V CDR1 and CDR2: MDHEN, SYDVKM. Trimming took 6 bases from V and 9 from J; bases not matched to a gene: 7. This CDR3 is built from 14 residues. The CDR3 sequence is CASRLSGGAGEQFF. The CDR3 bases are TGTGCCAGCAGGCTTAGCGGGGGGGCCGGTGAGCAGTTCTTC.

Only one count was recorded for this clone. V usage is TRBV6-5 and J usage is TRBJ1-1; D possibly corresponds to TRBD1 (6 bases). In germline, CDR1 is MNHEY, CDR2 SVGAGI. This CDR3 has 14 amino acids. V dropped 6 bases and J dropped 4 bases, with 15 bases sitting between them. This chain's CDR3 is CASRVIGGFTEAFF. CDR3 nucleotides: TGTGCCAGCAGGGTTATTGGGGGCTTCACTGAAGCTTTCTTT.

This clone has a handful of counts. The chain employs TRBV5-1 and TRBJ2-7; D might be TRBD1 (5 bases). CDR1 is SGHRS and CDR2 is YFSETQ in the germline V gene. CDR3 size: 14 residues. V lost 4 bases, J lost 2 bases, and 13 bases lay in between. As DNA, the CDR3 is TGCGCCAGCAGCCCTAATATAGGGGCCTACGAGCAGTACTTC. Translated, it gives CASSPNIGAYEQYF.